A selection of T cell receptor beta chains follows, all from one sample in a study of blood T cell repertoires in COVID-19. The table came from immunoSEQ multiplex PCR; TCRdb's copy has only in-frame clones and leaves some out. This sample has roughly 250,000 clones, with around 89% found just once. Sequenced sample: PBMCs or T cells enriched from blood (not recorded which). The receptors originated from a woman aged 18-29 years who had recovered from COVID-19. The conserved cysteine and the conserved F or W are not part of the CDR3 here.

J | V | CDR3
TRBJ2-7 | TRBV7-9 | ASSPGVGSSYEQY
TRBJ2-2 | TRBV7-2 | ASSLSSASAYTGELF
TRBJ2-7 | TRBV6-1 | ASSGRTYEQY
TRBJ1-3 | TRBV19 | ASSTGQFSGNTIY
TRBJ1-1 | TRBV28 | ASRRQGANTEAF
TRBJ2-7 | TRBV5-1 | ASSRGTGEYEQY
TRBJ1-4 | TRBV28 | ASSLAGGPIVHEKLF
TRBJ1-6 | TRBV5-1 | ASSGGQLYNSPLH
TRBJ1-4 | TRBV27 | ASSEEGATNEKLF
TRBJ2-7 | TRBV28 | ASRGAGGVTYEQY